The 14 T cell receptor beta chains below come from one sample, sequenced in a study of OX40 agonist ivuxolimab in advanced cancers. Sequencing used immunoSEQ multiplex PCR; TCRdb keeps in-frame clones, though not all of them. The top ten hold less than 12% of the sample, which has tens of thousands of clones, more than 70% seen once. Source: CD4+ or CD8+ T cells sorted from blood, taken in a trial of the OX40 agonist ivuxolimab. These receptors were collected from an adult with an advanced solid tumor such as melanoma, head and neck, liver or kidney cancer.

The chain joins TRBV27 to TRBJ1-5; tentative D call: TRBD1 (5 bases). CDR1 is MNHEY, CDR2 SMNVEV, per germline (reference sequence). The CDR3 consists of 15 residues. The germline V and J ends were trimmed by 3 bases and 7 bases, with 16 bases remaining between them. The CDR3 nucleotides read TGTGCCAGCAGTTTTCGGGAGGGGTCCGGACAGCCCCAGCATTTT. The encoded protein is CASSFREGSGQPQHF.

The J gene is TRBJ1-4, the V gene TRBV28; D may be TRBD1 (6 bases). V lost 3 bases and J lost 7, with 18 bases in between. The CDR3 runs 16 residues. The germline CDR1 and CDR2 sequences are MDHEN and SYDVKM. This CDR3 reads CASSLPRQGLGEKLFF. Here the CDR3 DNA reads TGTGCCAGCAGTTTGCCCCGGCAGGGGTTGGGTGAAAAACTGTTTTTT.

This chain joins TRBV5-1 and TRBJ2-7; a possible D gene is TRBD2 (5 bases). V lost 2 bases to trimming and J lost 4 bases, with 19 bases between them. Germline V gives CDR1 SGHRS, CDR2 YFSETQ. CDR3 size: 16 residues. CDR3 protein: CASSFTYPRAVYEQYF. The DNA for the CDR3 is TGCGCCAGCAGCTTTACCTACCCCAGAGCGGTTTACGAGCAGTACTTC.

The genes are TRBV28 and TRBJ1-1; D might be TRBD1 (6 bases). The V gene's germline CDR1 is MDHEN and CDR2 SYDVKM. The CDR3 extends over 14 amino acids. Trimming stripped 3 bases from V and 4 bases from J, with 12 bases between. The CDR3 sequence is CASSFAGAGTEAFF. The CDR3 bases are TGTGCCAGCAGTTTCGCGGGGGCGGGCACTGAAGCTTTCTTT.

V and J are TRBV4-1 and TRBJ2-3; 10 nucleotides align to TRBD1. Losses at the gene ends were 3 bases for V and 4 bases for J; bases not matched to a gene: 4. Germline CDR1 and CDR2: MGHRA and YSYEKL. This CDR3 has 15 residues. The CDR3 spells CASSHPGQGSDTQYF. In DNA, the CDR3 is TGCGCCAGCAGCCACCCGGGACAGGGGTCAGATACGCAGTATTTT.

The rearrangement uses TRBV11-2 and TRBJ2-7; 8 bases match TRBD1. CDR3 length equals 15 residues. V shed 6 bases and J 0 bases; nucleotides not matched to a gene: 7. CDR1 is SGHAT and CDR2 is FQNNGV in the germline V gene. CDR3 nucleotides: TGTGCCAGCAGTCAGGGGGCCCTTTCCTCCTACGAGCAGTACTTC. Translating it yields CASSQGALSSYEQYF.

The genes are TRBV29-1 and TRBJ2-5, with a possible D match to TRBD2 (5 bases). The CDR3 has 15 amino acids. CDR1 is SQVTM and CDR2 is ANQGSEA in the germline V gene. V lost 0 bases, J lost 7 bases, and 18 bases lay in between. In DNA form, the CDR3 reads TGCAGCGTTGAAGATCCCCCGGCCATCGAGGGGACCCAGTACTTC. Protein sequence: CSVEDPPAIEGTQYF.

The J gene is TRBJ2-1, the V gene TRBV2; tentatively, D is TRBD2 (5 bases). The CDR3 length is 14 residues. Trimming stripped 5 bases from V and 5 bases from J, with 13 bases between. The germline gives CDR1 SNHLY, CDR2 FYNNEI. CDR3 loop: CASSLEGADNEQFF. The CDR3 region has the DNA TGTGCCAGCAGTTTAGAGGGAGCCGACAATGAGCAGTTCTTC.

The chain combines TRBV27 with TRBJ2-3; TRBD2 agrees at 14 bases. The CDR3 length is 16 residues. With V trimmed by 5 bases and J by 5 bases, 6 bases remained unmatched. Germline CDR1 and CDR2: MNHEY and SMNVEV (reference sequence). The CDR3 sequence is CASSPRGLAGVDTQYF. DNA of the CDR3: TGTGCCAGCAGTCCAAGGGGACTAGCGGGAGTAGATACGCAGTATTTT.

The chain links TRBV2 to TRBJ2-5, with 14 bases matching TRBD2. The CDR3 is 15 amino acids. Germline lookup yields CDR1 SNHLY and CDR2 FYNNEI. Unmatched junction bases numbered 9, after V lost 5 bases and J lost 10 bases. The CDR3 nucleotides are TGTGCCAGCAGTAATGAGGGACTAGCGGGGGAGGACCAGTACTTC. Its translation is CASSNEGLAGEDQYF.

The rearrangement uses TRBV5-1 and TRBJ1-4, with TRBD1 identical over 10 bases. The CDR3 sequence is 17 residues long. V dropped 4 bases and J dropped 1; count of bases not matched to a gene: 7. CDR1 SGHRS and CDR2 YFSETQ come from the germline V gene. CDR3 DNA: TGCGCCAGCAGCAGGGGACAGGGGTTCGGAACTAATGAAAAACTGTTTTTT. Protein product: CASSRGQGFGTNEKLFF.

The V call is TRBV5-8, the J call TRBJ2-7, with D uncertain. V was shortened by 2 bases and J by 3 bases, with 12 bases between the two germline ends. CDR3 length: 14 amino acids. The V gene's germline CDR1 is SGHTS and CDR2 YDEGEE. In DNA, the CDR3 is TGTGCCAGCAGCTTAAAGGGTTTCATCTACGAGCAGTACTTC. Its translation: CASSLKGFIYEQYF.

The chain couples TRBV5-1 to TRBJ2-2; no reliable D call. Germline V gene lookup returns CDR1 SGHRS and CDR2 YFSETQ. V gave up 8 bases and J gave up 4 bases, with 12 bases separating them. This CDR3 is 13 amino acids long. The CDR3 DNA reads as TGCGCCAGTTGTCGGGTACCCACCGGGGAGCTGTTTTTT. As protein: CASCRVPTGELFF.

The rearrangement joins TRBV5-1 to TRBJ1-1; 8 bases map to TRBD1. The junction had 4 bases not matched to a gene; V was cut back by 4 bases and J by 5 bases. The CDR3 sequence is 13 residues long. Germline V lookup: CDR1 SGHRS, CDR2 YFSETQ. Here the CDR3 reads CASSRTGSTEAFF. The CDR3 coding sequence is TGCGCCAGCAGCAGGACAGGGAGTACTGAAGCTTTCTTT.